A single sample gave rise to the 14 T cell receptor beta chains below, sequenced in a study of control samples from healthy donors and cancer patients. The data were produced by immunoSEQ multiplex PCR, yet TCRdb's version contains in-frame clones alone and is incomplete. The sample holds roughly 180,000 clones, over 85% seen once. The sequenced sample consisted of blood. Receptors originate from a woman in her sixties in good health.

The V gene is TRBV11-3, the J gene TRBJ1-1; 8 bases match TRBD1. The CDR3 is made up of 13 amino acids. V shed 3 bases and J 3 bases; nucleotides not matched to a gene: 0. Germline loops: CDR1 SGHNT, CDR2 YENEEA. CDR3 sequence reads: CASSLTGDTEAFF. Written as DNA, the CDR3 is TGTGCCAGCAGCTTGACAGGGGACACTGAAGCTTTCTTT.

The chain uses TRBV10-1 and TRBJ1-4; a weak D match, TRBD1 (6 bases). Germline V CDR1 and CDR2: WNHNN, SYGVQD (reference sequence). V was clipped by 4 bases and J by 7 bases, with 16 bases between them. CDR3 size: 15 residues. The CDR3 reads CASSGRTGIGEKLFF. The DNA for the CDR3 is TGCGCCAGCAGTGGTAGAACAGGGATCGGTGAAAAACTGTTTTTT.

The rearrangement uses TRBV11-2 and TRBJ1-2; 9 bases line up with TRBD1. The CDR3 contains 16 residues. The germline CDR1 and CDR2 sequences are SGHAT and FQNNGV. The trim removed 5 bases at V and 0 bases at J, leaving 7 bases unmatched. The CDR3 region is CASSPVGTGTNYGYTF. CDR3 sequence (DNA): TGTGCCAGCAGCCCAGTTGGGACAGGGACTAACTATGGCTACACCTTC.

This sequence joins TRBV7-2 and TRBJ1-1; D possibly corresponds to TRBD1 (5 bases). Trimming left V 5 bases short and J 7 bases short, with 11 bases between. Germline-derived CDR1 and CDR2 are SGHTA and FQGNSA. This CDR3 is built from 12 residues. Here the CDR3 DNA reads TGTGCCAGCAGCGCGAACAGGATTGAAGCTTTCTTT. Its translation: CASSANRIEAFF. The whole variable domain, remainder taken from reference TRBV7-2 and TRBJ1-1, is GAGVSQSPSNKVTEKGKDVELRCDPISGHTALYWYRQSLGQGLEFLIYFQGNSAPDKSGLPSDRFSAERTGGSVSTLTIQRTQQEDSAVYLCASSANRIEAFFGQGTRLTVV.

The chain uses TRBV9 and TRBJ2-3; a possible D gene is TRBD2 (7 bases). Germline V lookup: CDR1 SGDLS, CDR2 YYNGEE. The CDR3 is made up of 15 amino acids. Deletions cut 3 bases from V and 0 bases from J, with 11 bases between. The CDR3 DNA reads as TGTGCCAGCAGCGCCCGGGGGGCTAGCACAGATACGCAGTATTTT. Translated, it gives CASSARGASTDTQYF.

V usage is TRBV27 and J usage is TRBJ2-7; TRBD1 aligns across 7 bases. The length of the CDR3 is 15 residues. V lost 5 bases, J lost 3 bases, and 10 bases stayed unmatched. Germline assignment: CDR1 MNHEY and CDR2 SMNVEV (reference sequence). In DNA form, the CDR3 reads TGTGCCAGCAGTCGGACAGGTTCCACGGGCTACGAGCAGTACTTC. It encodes CASSRTGSTGYEQYF.

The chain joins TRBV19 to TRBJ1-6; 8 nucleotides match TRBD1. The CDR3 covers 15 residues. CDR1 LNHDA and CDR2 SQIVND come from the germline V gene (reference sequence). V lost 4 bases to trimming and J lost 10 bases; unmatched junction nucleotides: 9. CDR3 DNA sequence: TGTGCCAGTAGTAATCCAAGACAGGGGAACTCACCCCTCCACTTT. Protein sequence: CASSNPRQGNSPLHF. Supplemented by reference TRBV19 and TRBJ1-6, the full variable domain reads DGGITQSPKYLFRKEGQNVTLSCEQNLNHDAMYWYRQDPGQGLRLIYYSQIVNDFQKGDIAEGYSVSREKKESFPLTVTSAQKNPTAFYLCASSNPRQGNSPLHFGNGTRLTVT.

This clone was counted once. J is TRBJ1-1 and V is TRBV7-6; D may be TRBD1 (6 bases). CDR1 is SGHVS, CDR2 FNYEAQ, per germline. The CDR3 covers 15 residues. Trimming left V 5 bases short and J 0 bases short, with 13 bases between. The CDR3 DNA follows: TGTGCCAGCAGCGCACGACAGGTAATGAACACTGAAGCTTTCTTT. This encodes CASSARQVMNTEAFF.

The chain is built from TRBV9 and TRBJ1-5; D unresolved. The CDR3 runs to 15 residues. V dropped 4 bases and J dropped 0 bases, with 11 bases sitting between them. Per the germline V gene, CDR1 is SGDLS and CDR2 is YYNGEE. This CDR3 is CASSPSVYSNQPQHF. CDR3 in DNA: TGTGCCAGCAGCCCCAGTGTATATAGCAATCAGCCCCAGCATTTT.

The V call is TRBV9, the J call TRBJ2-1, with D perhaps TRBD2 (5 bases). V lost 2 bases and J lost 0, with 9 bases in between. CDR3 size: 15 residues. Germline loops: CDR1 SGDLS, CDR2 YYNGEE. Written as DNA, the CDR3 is TGTGCCAGCAGCGTCCCTGGGAGCTCCTACAATGAGCAGTTCTTC. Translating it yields CASSVPGSSYNEQFF.

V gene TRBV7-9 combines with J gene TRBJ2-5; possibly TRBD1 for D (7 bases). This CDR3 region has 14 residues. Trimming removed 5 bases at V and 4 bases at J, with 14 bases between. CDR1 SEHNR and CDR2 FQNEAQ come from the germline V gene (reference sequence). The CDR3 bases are TGTGCCAGCAGCCCGGGGGACAGCCGAGAGACCCAGTACTTC. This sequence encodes CASSPGDSRETQYF.

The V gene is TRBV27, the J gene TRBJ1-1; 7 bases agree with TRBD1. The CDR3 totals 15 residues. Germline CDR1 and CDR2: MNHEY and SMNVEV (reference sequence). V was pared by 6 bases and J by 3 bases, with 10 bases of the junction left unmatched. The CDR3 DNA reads TGTGCCAGCAGGCCAAGGGCAGGGGGGGACACTGAAGCTTTCTTT. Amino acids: CASRPRAGGDTEAFF.

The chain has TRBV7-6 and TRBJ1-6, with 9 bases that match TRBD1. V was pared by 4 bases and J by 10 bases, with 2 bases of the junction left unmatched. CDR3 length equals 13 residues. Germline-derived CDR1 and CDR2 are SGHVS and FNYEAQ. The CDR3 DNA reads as TGTGCCAGCAGCTGGGACAGGGAGTCACCCCTCCACTTT. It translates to CASSWDRESPLHF.

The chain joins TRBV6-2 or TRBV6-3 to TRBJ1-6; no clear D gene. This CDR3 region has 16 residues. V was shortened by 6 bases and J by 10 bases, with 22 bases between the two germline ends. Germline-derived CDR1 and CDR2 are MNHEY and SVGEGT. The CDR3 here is CASSPDRAITGSPLHF. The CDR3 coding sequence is TGTGCCAGCAGCCCGGACCGAGCAATTACGGGGTCACCCCTCCACTTT.